This TCR beta chain was documented in a study of blood T cell repertoires in COVID-19. Data came from immunoSEQ multiplex PCR; TCRdb stores just in-frame clones and leaves some out. The sample consists of about 140,000 clones, approximately 87% of them appearing once. CDR1 and CDR2 from the germline V gene are SGHVT and SQSDAQ. CDR3 length equals 18 residues. The J segment lost 9 bases and the V segment lost 5 bases, leaving 13 bases of the junction unmatched. The sample taken for sequencing was peripheral blood. V is TRBV7-4 and J is TRBJ2-2, with TRBD2 matching 15 bases. The receptor's source is a man in his forties or fifties with active COVID-19. The CDR3 DNA is TGTGCCAGCAGCCACCGGACTAGCGGGGGGGGGCAGTTATGGGAGCTGTTTTTT. This translates into CASSHRTSGGGQLWELFF. The full variable domain, completed using reference TRBV7-4 and TRBJ2-2, is GAGVSQSPRYKVAKRGRDVALRCDSISGHVTLYWYRQTLGQGSEVLTYSQSDAQRDKSGRPSGRFSAERPERSVSTLKIQRTEQGDSAVYLCASSHRTSGGGQLWELFFGEGSRLTVL.